This T cell receptor beta chain was identified in a study of identifying expanded T cells in peripheral blood. No infections or other immune events were documented during collection. Study-wide points: About 1.2 clones differed between technical replicates, versus around 15 and 18 over time. Across healthy donors, higher total template counts meant significantly greater approximately two-week count variance.

This CDR3 contains 13 residues. Trimming pared 6 bases from V and 2 bases from J, leaving 11 bases between. Per the germline V gene, CDR1 is SNHLY and CDR2 is FYNNEI. Comments on this clone: What it recognizes is unknown.

Only in-frame clones appear in the TCRdb table, and some are missing; sequencing was by immunoSEQ multiplex PCR. The sample yields roughly 84,000 clones, 70% to 90% seen once. The specimen was blood. V is TRBV2 and J is TRBJ2-7; D is perhaps TRBD2 (5 bases). This clonotype was obtained from a person aged 18 to 75 in good health. Here the CDR3 reads CASRSDGTYEQYF. DNA for the CDR3: TGTGCCAGCAGATCGGACGGGACCTACGAGCAGTACTTC.